These 25 T cell receptor beta chains were all obtained from the same sample, sequenced in a study of T-cell reconstitution after alpha-beta-depleted transplantation in children. A TCRbeta library incorporating unique molecular identifiers was prepared. Via MiXCR, TCRdb re-called the PCR reads, giving one row per CDR3 protein. The sample lists 70,000 to 95,000 distinct CDR3 sequences, 12% occurring once. The source was PBMCs from the stem cell graft donor, collected from the stem cell graft. These receptors were taken from a human donor who donated a stem cell graft to a child with inherited bone marrow failure.

The genes are TRBV7-9 and TRBJ2-7; no reliable D call. V lost 1 base and J 0 bases, leaving 10 bases between the germline ends. From germline, CDR1 is SEHNR and CDR2 FQNEAQ (reference sequence). The CDR3 runs 15 residues. In nucleotides, the CDR3 is TGTGCCAGCAGCTTAGAGGCAGATAGCTCCTACGAGCAGTACTTC. Encoded protein: CASSLEADSSYEQYF. Full variable domain (remainder filled in from reference TRBV7-9 and TRBJ2-7): DTGVSQNPRHKITKRGQNVTFRCDPISEHNRLYWYRQTLGQGPEFLTYFQNEAQLEKSRLLSDRFSAERPKGSFSTLEIQRTEQGDSAMYLCASSLEADSSYEQYFGPGTRLTVT.

In this sample, this clonotype turned up many times. This chain uses TRBV7-9 with TRBJ2-5; D assignment may be TRBD1 or TRBD2 (6 bases each). CDR1 and CDR2 (germline): SEHNR, FQNEAQ (reference sequence). V lost 7 bases and J lost 5, with 14 bases in between. The CDR3 is 13 amino acids. The CDR3: CASKEGGWETQYF. For the CDR3, the DNA is TGTGCCAGCAAAGAGGGGGGCTGGGAGACCCAGTACTTC.

This clonotype appeared many times. The chain employs TRBV7-2 and TRBJ2-2; weak D call: TRBD1 (5 bases). CDR1 is SGHTA, CDR2 FQGNSA, per germline. This CDR3 is 15 amino acids long. V was trimmed by 2 bases and J by 5 bases, leaving 12 bases between them. CDR3 amino acids: CASSLQGWGTGELFF. In nucleotides, the CDR3 is TGTGCCAGCAGCTTACAGGGTTGGGGAACCGGGGAGCTGTTTTTT.

This clonotype was recorded many times. J is TRBJ1-1 and V is TRBV5-1, with D uncertain. This CDR3 is built from 12 residues. V lost 6 bases and J lost 4, with 10 bases in between. In germline, CDR1 is SGHRS, CDR2 YFSETQ. This CDR3 reads CASKREGTEAFF. CDR3 nucleotides: TGCGCCAGCAAGAGGGAGGGCACTGAAGCTTTCTTT.

The table lists this clonotype with a few counts. The rearrangement uses TRBV27 and TRBJ2-3; D gene ambiguous. The CDR3 contains 14 residues. The V end was cut by 0 bases, the J end by 2 bases, with 6 bases between. The germline V gene encodes CDR1 MNHEY and CDR2 SMNVEV (reference sequence). The chain's CDR3 is CASSLSQTTDTQYF. The DNA of the CDR3 is TGTGCCAGCAGTTTATCCCAGACCACAGATACGCAGTATTTT.

This clonotype showed up many times. This chain uses TRBV5-5 with TRBJ2-2, with no clear D. Trimming removed 3 bases from V and 6 bases from J, with 12 bases in between. The CDR3 runs 14 residues. Germline lookup yields CDR1 SGHKS and CDR2 YYEKEE (reference sequence). CDR3 sequence: CASSSDRTSGELFF. The CDR3 coding sequence is TGTGCCAGCAGCTCGGACCGGACCTCCGGGGAGCTGTTTTTT.

The sample holds many counts of this clonotype. V usage is TRBV14 and J usage is TRBJ2-7; D ambiguous. This CDR3 has 15 residues. The germline V gene encodes CDR1 SGHDN and CDR2 FVKESK. Trimming removed 1 base at V and 3 bases at J, with 13 bases between. CDR3 nucleotide sequence: TGTGCCAGCAGCCAAGGGCCGCGTACGGGCTACGAGCAGTACTTC. It translates to CASSQGPRTGYEQYF.

At least ten counts were recorded for this clonotype. The J gene is TRBJ2-5, the V gene TRBV7-2; TRBD1 aligns across 10 bases. J lost 3 bases, V lost 0 bases, and 1 base had no gene match. The CDR3 loop spans 15 amino acids. CDR1 is SGHTA and CDR2 is FQGNSA in the germline V gene. CDR3 amino acids: CASSLAGTGEETQYF. CDR3 bases: TGTGCCAGCAGCTTAGCAGGGACAGGGGAAGAGACCCAGTACTTC.

This clonotype was picked up many times. This rearrangement joins TRBV6-5 to TRBJ2-2; 8 nucleotides match TRBD1. The germline CDR1 and CDR2 sequences are MNHEY and SVGAGI. V trimming: 4 bases; J trimming: 6 bases; junction bases outside the gene matches: 13. The CDR3 totals 17 residues. In DNA, the CDR3 is TGTGCCAGCAGTTCCCCAGACAGGGGTTGGGGTGCCGGGGAGCTGTTTTTT. It specifies CASSSPDRGWGAGELFF.

This clonotype was picked up many times. This chain links TRBV7-8 with TRBJ2-7, with D hard to call. CDR1 and CDR2 (germline): SGHVS, FQNEAQ. The CDR3 length is 13 residues. Trimming shortened V by 5 bases and J by 5 bases, and 13 bases separated the two germline ends. This chain's CDR3 is CASSPAWYDEQYF. CDR3 nucleotide sequence: TGTGCCAGCAGCCCCGCGTGGTACGACGAGCAGTACTTC.

The rearrangement joins TRBV11-2 to TRBJ2-1; D is undetermined. Germline assignment: CDR1 SGHAT and CDR2 FQNNGV. V lost 0 bases and J 9 bases, leaving 6 bases between the germline ends. The CDR3 is made up of 12 amino acids. CDR3 sequence reads: CASSLDQAEQFF. CDR3 sequence (DNA): TGTGCCAGCAGCTTAGATCAGGCTGAGCAGTTCTTC.

This clonotype was seen at least ten times. This chain links TRBV11-2 with TRBJ2-7; tentatively, D is TRBD2 (6 bases). The CDR3 runs to 15 residues. Germline V gene data show CDR1 as SGHAT and CDR2 as FQNNGV. V was trimmed by 3 bases and J by 6 bases, leaving 18 bases between them. The CDR3 protein is CASSLGWGEKAEQYF. In DNA, the CDR3 is TGTGCCAGCAGCTTGGGGTGGGGGGAGAAGGCCGAGCAGTACTTC.

This clonotype was recorded many times. The chain carries TRBV12-3 or TRBV12-4 and TRBJ1-1; D may be TRBD1 (6 bases). The CDR3 consists of 15 residues. The V and J ends lost 6 bases and 3 bases respectively, with 17 bases between them. CDR3 DNA sequence: TGTGCCAGCAGCCTAGGGGGGCGGGTGGACACTGAAGCTTTCTTT. Translated, it gives CASSLGGRVDTEAFF.

This clonotype showed up just a few times. The chain links TRBV7-9 to TRBJ1-2; no reliable D call. CDR1 SEHNR and CDR2 FQNEAQ come from the germline V gene (reference sequence). The CDR3 has 14 amino acids. Deletions cut 2 bases from V and 1 base from J, with 8 bases between. The CDR3 loop is CASSLSTFNYGYTF. CDR3 nucleotide sequence: TGTGCCAGCAGCTTAAGTACGTTTAACTATGGCTACACCTTC.

The rearrangement uses TRBV5-1 and TRBJ2-1; no clear D gene. CDR1 is SGHRS and CDR2 is YFSETQ in the germline V gene. The V end lost 6 bases, the J end lost 3 bases, and 13 bases lay between the germline ends. The length of the CDR3 is 14 residues. The CDR3 spells CASTDRVGYNEQFF. For the CDR3, the DNA is TGCGCCAGCACCGACCGGGTGGGCTACAATGAGCAGTTCTTC.

About this clonotype itself: A much more abundant neighbour one base away suggests this may be a read error. The V and J genes are TRBV5-1 and TRBJ1-2; TRBD1 matches 10 bases. CDR1 is SGHRS and CDR2 is YFSETQ in the germline V gene. The CDR3 consists of 15 residues. The CDR3: CASTDEVTGGLGFTF. CDR3 coding DNA: TGCGCCAGCACGGATGAGGTGACAGGGGGCCTTGGCTTCACCTTC.

The rearrangement uses TRBV7-2 and TRBJ2-5, with TRBD2 matching 12 bases. Trimming cost V 5 bases and J 2 bases; bases outside gene matches: 6. Germline V gene lookup returns CDR1 SGHTA and CDR2 FQGNSA. CDR3 length equals 16 residues. The CDR3: CASSVWTSGVQETQYF. The CDR3, as DNA: TGTGCCAGCAGCGTTTGGACTAGCGGGGTTCAAGAGACCCAGTACTTC.

This clonotype came up many times. The chain uses TRBV12-3 or TRBV12-4 and TRBJ2-7; TRBD2 aligns across 7 bases. J was trimmed by 2 bases and V by 7 bases; bases with no gene match: 8. There are 14 residues in the CDR3. This chain's CDR3 is CASTDDGGAYEQYF. DNA of the CDR3: TGTGCCAGCACCGACGATGGGGGGGCCTACGAGCAGTACTTC.

This clonotype appeared many times. The chain links TRBV18 to TRBJ2-4; D possibly corresponds to TRBD1 (6 bases). With 5 bases removed from V and 5 bases from J, the gap between germline ends came to 10 bases. The CDR3 spans 13 residues. Germline loops: CDR1 KGHSH, CDR2 LQKENI. DNA of the CDR3: TGTGCCAGCTCAACCTCAGGGGAAAACATTCAGTACTTC. Translated: CASSTSGENIQYF. Filled out from reference TRBV18 and TRBJ2-4, the complete variable domain reads NAGVMQNPRHLVRRRGQEARLRCSPMKGHSHVYWYRQLPEEGLKFMVYLQKENIIDESGMPKERFSAEFPKEGPSILRIQQVVRGDSAAYFCASSTSGENIQYFGAGTRLSVL.

This clonotype has ten or more counts. The J gene is TRBJ2-7, the V gene TRBV4-1; 7 nucleotides match TRBD1. CDR1 and CDR2 from the germline V gene are MGHRA and YSYEKL. After removal of 5 bases from V and 6 bases from J, the junction contained 10 bases not matched to a gene. The CDR3 loop spans 14 amino acids. The DNA of the CDR3 is TGCGCCAGCAGCTCCCGGGACAGTTTCTCCGAGCAGTACTTC. Amino acid sequence: CASSSRDSFSEQYF.

This clonotype was counted ten times or more. V usage is TRBV27 and J usage is TRBJ2-7, with 7 bases that match TRBD1. Per germline, CDR1 MNHEY and CDR2 SMNVEV (reference sequence). The CDR3 length is 14 residues. V lost 5 bases to trimming and J lost 3 bases; unmatched junction nucleotides: 7. CDR3 amino acids: CASSPTTGVYEQYF. DNA for the CDR3: TGTGCCAGCAGTCCGACCACAGGGGTCTACGAGCAGTACTTC.

The V gene is TRBV5-1, the J gene TRBJ2-1; 10 bases are a match to TRBD2. Germline V gene data show CDR1 as SGHRS and CDR2 as YFSETQ. This CDR3 has 15 residues. The J segment lost 10 bases and the V segment lost 0 bases, leaving 7 bases of the junction unmatched. As DNA, the CDR3 is TGCGCCAGCAGCTTGGCTTTACTAGCGGGGAAAGAGCAGTTCTTC. It translates to CASSLALLAGKEQFF.

This clonotype showed up many times. The J gene is TRBJ2-1, the V gene TRBV5-1; tentatively, D is TRBD2 (5 bases). With 4 bases removed from V and 8 bases from J, the gap between germline ends came to 13 bases. Germline CDR1 is SGHRS and CDR2 is YFSETQ. The CDR3 contains 13 residues. CDR3 region: CASSRIPRDEQFF. As DNA, the CDR3 is TGCGCCAGCAGCAGAATACCGAGGGATGAGCAGTTCTTC. The full variable domain, in which reference TRBV5-1 and TRBJ2-1 provide the parts outside the CDR3, is KAGVTQTPRYLIKTRGQQVTLSCSPISGHRSVSWYQQTPGQGLQFLFEYFSETQRNKGNFPGRFSGRQFSNSRSEMNVSTLELGDSALYLCASSRIPRDEQFFGPGTRLTVL.

This clonotype has a count of ten or more. In nucleotides, the CDR3 is TGCGCCAGCAGCTTGGCGACTAGCGGCTTCACAGATACGCAGTATTTT. This sequence encodes CASSLATSGFTDTQYF. The chain links TRBV5-1 to TRBJ2-3, with 9 nucleotides matching TRBD2. CDR3 size: 16 residues. The J segment lost 2 bases and the V segment lost 0 bases, leaving 4 bases of the junction unmatched. The germline CDR1 and CDR2 sequences are SGHRS and YFSETQ. Full variable domain (missing parts from reference TRBV5-1 and TRBJ2-3): KAGVTQTPRYLIKTRGQQVTLSCSPISGHRSVSWYQQTPGQGLQFLFEYFSETQRNKGNFPGRFSGRQFSNSRSEMNVSTLELGDSALYLCASSLATSGFTDTQYFGPGTRLTVL.

This clonotype was seen ten or more times. The CDR3 region is CASSPTGGEKLFF. The CDR3, as DNA: TGTGCCAGCAGCCCCACGGGGGGAGAAAAACTGTTTTTT. This sequence joins TRBV5-5 and TRBJ1-4; D is perhaps TRBD1 (5 bases). V dropped 4 bases and J dropped 8 bases, with 12 bases sitting between them. CDR1 is SGHKS and CDR2 is YYEKEE in the germline V gene (reference sequence). The CDR3 consists of 13 residues.